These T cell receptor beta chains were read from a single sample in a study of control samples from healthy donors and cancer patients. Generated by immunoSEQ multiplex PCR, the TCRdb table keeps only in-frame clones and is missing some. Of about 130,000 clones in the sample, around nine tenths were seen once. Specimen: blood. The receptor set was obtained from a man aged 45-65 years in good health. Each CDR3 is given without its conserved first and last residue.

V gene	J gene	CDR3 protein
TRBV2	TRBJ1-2	ASSDGTTYGYT
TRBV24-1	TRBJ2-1	AIHPLGEDNEQF
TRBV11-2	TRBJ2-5	ASSPQTRHLQETQY
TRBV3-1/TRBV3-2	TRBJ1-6	ASSQTNWTPGENSPLH
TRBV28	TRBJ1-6	ASGGLRSNSPLH
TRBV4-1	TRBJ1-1	ASSQDPGNTEAF
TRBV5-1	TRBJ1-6	ASRRVQGNSPLH
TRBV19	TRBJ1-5	ASSFGTGQPQH
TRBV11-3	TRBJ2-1	ASSAIPEGPYNEQF
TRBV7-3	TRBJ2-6	ASRGQGERANVLT
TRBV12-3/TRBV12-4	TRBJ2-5	ASSLDRQETQY
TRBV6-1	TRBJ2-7	ASSEGTVPYEQY
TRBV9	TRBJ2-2	ASRVAERGGRTGELF
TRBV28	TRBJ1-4	ASSFDPMNNRGLNNEKLF
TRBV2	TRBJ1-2	ASGRDRGPNYGYT
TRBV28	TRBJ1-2	ASSLPGQGANYGYT
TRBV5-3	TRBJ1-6	ARSMDRVVNSPLH
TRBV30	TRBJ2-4	AWTRGSGVAKNIQY
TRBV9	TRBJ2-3	ASSETVGVDTQY
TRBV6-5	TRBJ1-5	ASSYTGNQPQH
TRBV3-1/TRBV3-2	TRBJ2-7	ASSQGLAGGVSYEQY
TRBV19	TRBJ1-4	ASSMRFYFGEKLF
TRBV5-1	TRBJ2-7	ASSLRGTGVYEQY
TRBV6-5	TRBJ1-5	ASSSGNQPQH
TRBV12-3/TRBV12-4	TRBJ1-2	ASSSPRGGYT
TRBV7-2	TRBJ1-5	ASSWRPENQPQH